These 20 T cell receptor beta chains came from one sample sequenced in a study of shared clonotypes between healthy human individuals. Measured with immunoSEQ multiplex PCR; TCRdb has only the in-frame clones, and not every one. The sample lists 150,000 to 200,000 clones; 90% to 95% were seen once. The sequencing input was naive CD4+ T cells sorted from blood. The subset denotes: CD45RA+ positively selected. These receptors all stem from a woman in her 30s in good health.

The rearrangement links TRBV27 to TRBJ1-4, with TRBD1 as a possible D gene (5 bases). Germline CDR1 reads MNHEY; CDR2 reads SMNVEV (reference sequence). V lost 1 base, J lost 8 bases, and 14 bases lay in between. The length of the CDR3 is 15 residues. The DNA for the CDR3 is TGTGCCAGCAGTTTATGGGGTGTAGGGGAGGAAAAACTGTTTTTT. It is translated as CASSLWGVGEEKLFF.

The rearrangement joins TRBV28 to TRBJ2-7; TRBD1 might be the D (6 bases). Germline V gene data show CDR1 as MDHEN and CDR2 as SYDVKM. Trimming left V 2 bases short and J 5 bases short, with 19 bases between. The CDR3 totals 16 residues. CDR3 DNA: TGTGCCAGCAGTTTACTCCAGGGGTCCGTGGGCAACGAGCAGTACTTC. It is translated as CASSLLQGSVGNEQYF.

The chain couples TRBV7-8 to TRBJ2-2; D tentatively reads TRBD1 or TRBD2 (5 bases each). The CDR3 contains 15 residues. Trimming shortened V by 5 bases and J by 2 bases, and 12 bases separated the two germline ends. Germline V gene lookup returns CDR1 SGHVS and CDR2 FQNEAQ. CDR3 sequence: CASSPGRINTGELFF. CDR3 bases: TGTGCCAGCAGCCCGGGACGGATAAACACCGGGGAGCTGTTTTTT.

This chain uses TRBV30 with TRBJ2-7, with a weak D call TRBD2 (6 bases). Germline V gene sequence: CDR1 GTSNPN, CDR2 SVGIG (reference sequence). The CDR3 has 12 residues. Deletions cut 7 bases from V and 4 bases from J, with 14 bases between. DNA of the CDR3: TGTGCCTCCCTCGGGACTCGTTACGAGCAGTACTTC. As protein: CASLGTRYEQYF.

The V call is TRBV11-2, the J call TRBJ2-5; either TRBD1 or TRBD2 may supply D (5 bases each). The DNA matches TRBJ2-7 better at its end, which makes the J call doubtful. The CDR3 totals 14 residues. Germline V lookup: CDR1 SGHAT, CDR2 FQNNGV. CDR3 sequence reads: CASSKPGTFYEQYF. The DNA of the CDR3 is TGTGCCAGCAGCAAGCCCGGGACCTTCTACGAGCAGTACTTC.

This chain connects TRBV11-1 to TRBJ2-2; D not certain. Trimming left V 1 base short and J 5 bases short, with 5 bases between. Germline V CDR1 and CDR2: SGHAT, FQDESV (reference sequence). The CDR3 runs 13 residues. The CDR3 sequence: CASSLEFTGELFF. The CDR3 DNA reads TGTGCCAGCAGCTTAGAATTTACCGGGGAGCTGTTTTTT.

V and J are TRBV9 and TRBJ1-5; 10 bases agree with TRBD1. This CDR3 spans 15 amino acids. Germline V CDR1 and CDR2: SGDLS, YYNGEE. V dropped 3 bases and J dropped 7; count of bases not matched to a gene: 7. The CDR3 DNA sequence: TGTGCCAGCAGCGGAGGGACAGGGGTTGGCCAGCCCCAGCATTTT. Its translation: CASSGGTGVGQPQHF.

The genes are TRBV7-2 and TRBJ1-5; D is unresolved. The germline V and J ends were trimmed by 7 bases and 4 bases, with 8 bases remaining between them. The CDR3 runs 12 residues. In germline, CDR1 is SGHTA, CDR2 FQGNSA. This CDR3 reads CASTTMNQPQHF. Here the CDR3 DNA reads TGTGCCAGCACCACGATGAATCAGCCCCAGCATTTT.

This sequence joins TRBV4-1 and TRBJ2-1, with TRBD1 matching over 9 bases. The V gene's germline CDR1 is MGHRA and CDR2 YSYEKL. Trimming took 4 bases from V and 7 from J; bases not matched to a gene: 11. CDR3 length: 16 amino acids. The CDR3 DNA follows: TGCGCCAGCAGCCGCTCACCGGGACAGGGAATGAATGAGCAGTTCTTC. Encoded protein: CASSRSPGQGMNEQFF.

The chain joins TRBV19 to TRBJ2-7; TRBD2 is a possible D gene (6 bases). CDR1 is LNHDA, CDR2 SQIVND, per germline (reference sequence). Trimming removed 5 bases from V and 0 bases from J, with 17 bases in between. The CDR3 has 16 residues. The CDR3 reads CASSPYSAGSSYEQYF. CDR3 bases: TGTGCCAGTAGTCCCTATTCCGCGGGGTCCTCCTACGAGCAGTACTTC.

The rearrangement joins TRBV7-2 to TRBJ2-7; D assignment may be TRBD1 or TRBD2 (5 bases each). The V and J ends lost 1 base and 5 bases respectively, with 12 bases between them. There are 14 residues in the CDR3. Looked up from germline, CDR1 is SGHTA and CDR2 is FQGNSA. The CDR3 protein is CASSLGGAGHEQYF. In nucleotides, the CDR3 is TGTGCCAGCAGCTTAGGAGGGGCTGGTCACGAGCAGTACTTC.

The rearrangement links TRBV6-1 to TRBJ2-7; D gene uncertain. The CDR3 has 13 residues. V dropped 7 bases and J dropped 3 bases, with 13 bases sitting between them. Germline CDR1 reads MNHNS; CDR2 reads SASEGT. The CDR3 DNA follows: TGTGCCAGCAAGCGTCACGGATACTACGAGCAGTACTTC. This translates into CASKRHGYYEQYF.

The V gene is TRBV9, the J gene TRBJ2-1; TRBD2 might be the D (5 bases). Germline CDR1 and CDR2: SGDLS and YYNGEE. The CDR3 sequence is 18 residues long. Trimming took 1 base from V and 1 from J, leaving 18 bases between them. CDR3 DNA: TGTGCCAGCAGCGTATCTCACACGGGAATTCGGTCCTACAATGAGCAGTTCTTC. Residues: CASSVSHTGIRSYNEQFF.

This chain connects TRBV7-8 to TRBJ2-7, with 7 bases aligning to TRBD1. The CDR3 is 16 amino acids. J gave up 2 bases and V 0 bases, and 7 bases lay outside the gene matches. Germline V gene sequence: CDR1 SGHVS, CDR2 FQNEAQ. CDR3 coding DNA: TGTGCCAGCAGCTTAGCGCGTTGGACAGGAACCTACGAGCAGTACTTC. Translating it yields CASSLARWTGTYEQYF.

V usage is TRBV7-6 and J usage is TRBJ2-7; TRBD2 is a possible D gene (5 bases). Trimming left V 5 bases short and J 3 bases short, with 14 bases between. CDR1 is SGHVS and CDR2 is FNYEAQ in the germline V gene. There are 14 residues in the CDR3. The CDR3 coding sequence is TGTGCCAGCAGCCTAGGTGGGAGCGGCTACGAGCAGTACTTC. Protein: CASSLGGSGYEQYF.

V and J are TRBV7-6 and TRBJ2-2, with unresolved D. The germline V gene encodes CDR1 SGHVS and CDR2 FNYEAQ. The germline V and J ends were trimmed by 4 bases and 5 bases, with 5 bases remaining between them. This CDR3 spans 12 amino acids. Here the CDR3 reads CASSSQTGELFF. DNA for the CDR3: TGTGCCAGCAGCTCGCAAACCGGGGAGCTGTTTTTT.

This clone showed up just once. The junction departs from germline at one end; a sequencing error may be responsible. The rearrangement links TRBV7-2 to TRBJ2-7; D is ambiguous. Germline values: CDR1 SGHTA, CDR2 FQGNSA. The CDR3 is made up of 13 amino acids. The CDR3 region is CASSLALGTPWEF. The CDR3 region has the DNA TGTGCCAGCAGCTTAGCGCTCGGCACCCCGTGGGAATTC.

The rearrangement links TRBV11-2 to TRBJ1-5; 10 bases agree with TRBD1. J gave up 5 bases and V 5 bases, and 6 bases lay outside the gene matches. Germline CDR1 reads SGHAT; CDR2 reads FQNNGV. The CDR3 is 15 amino acids. The CDR3 DNA reads TGTGCCAGCAGCCAGACGGACAGGGGGGATCAGCCCCAGCATTTT. Encoded protein: CASSQTDRGDQPQHF.

This CDR3 is CSVDREETQYF. The CDR3 region has the DNA TGCAGCGTTGACAGAGAAGAGACCCAGTACTTC. The chain joins TRBV29-1 to TRBJ2-5; D is unclear. The germline CDR1 and CDR2 sequences are SQVTM and ANQGSEA. This CDR3 region has 11 residues. V was pared by 3 bases and J by 3 bases, with 5 bases between.

The rearrangement uses TRBV19 and TRBJ2-7; D is perhaps TRBD2 (5 bases). V was clipped by 4 bases and J by 2 bases, with 12 bases between them. This CDR3 has 14 residues. Germline values: CDR1 LNHDA, CDR2 SQIVND (reference sequence). CDR3 in DNA: TGTGCCAGTAGTACCCCTGCGGGCGCCTACGAGCAGTACTTC. Translated, it gives CASSTPAGAYEQYF.